This T cell receptor beta chain appears in the sequencing data of a study of beta chain features in type 1 diabetes. As regards this clone: Antigen specificity is unknown.

General study findings and limits: Any HLA type influence on TCRB rearrangement was left unresolved here. Diminished insertions and augmented deletions at VDJ junctions characterized type 1 diabetes patients. Within each of all four CD4+ subsets, Type 1 diabetes patients had TCRB CDR3s that were moderately but significantly shorter. Cells with high TCR expression could be over-represented when cDNA is sequenced.

The authors reverse transcribed all of the isolated RNA, so sequencing captured expressed TCRB transcripts. Produced via immunoSEQ multiplex PCR; TCRdb's table is partial and in-frame only. The repertoire has approximately 200,000 clones, about 9.3% of them found once; the top ten carry 0.03% to 0.04%. The TCR originated in a woman aged 18-29 years in good health. Material for sequencing was naive CD4+ T cells from blood.

The CDR3 protein is CASRNFGNQPQHF. The CDR3 nucleotides read TGTGCCAGTCGTAATTTCGGCAATCAGCCCCAGCATTTT. The chain couples TRBV6-6 to TRBJ1-5, with D unresolved. The CDR3 is made up of 13 amino acids. Trimming took off 9 bases at V and 2 bases at J, with 11 bases between the two ends. Germline V gene data show CDR1 as MNHNY and CDR2 as SVGAGI (reference sequence).